This TCR beta chain was sequenced for a study of CD8+ T cells in alopecia areata. Details on this clone: Its target is not known.

In each case, RNA was isolated and then reverse transcribed into cDNA as the sequencing template. Using immunoSEQ multiplex PCR, the repertoire was profiled, and TCRdb retains in-frame clones only, with some absent. The table lists tens of thousands of clones, 55% to 65% of them singletons. Regarding the study as a whole: Normal skin's resident alphabeta T cells are sequenced alongside lesional scalp T cells.

The CDR3 has 16 amino acids. With 1 base removed from V and 1 base from J, the gap between germline ends came to 13 bases. In germline, CDR1 is SGHVS, CDR2 FNYEAQ. J is TRBJ1-1 and V is TRBV7-6, with unresolved D. Here the sequenced sample was CD8+ T cells sorted from blood, taken at week 0. This clonotype was obtained from a human donor with alopecia areata. The CDR3 loop reads CASSLEIGRSNTEAFF. The DNA of the CDR3 is TGTGCCAGCAGCTTAGAAATAGGGAGGTCGAACACTGAAGCTTTCTTT. Drawing the rest from reference TRBV7-6 and TRBJ1-1, the complete variable domain is GAGVSQSPRYKVTKRGQDVALRCDPISGHVSLYWYRQALGQGPEFLTYFNYEAQQDKSGLPNDRFSAERPEGSISTLTIQRTEQRDSAMYRCASSLEIGRSNTEAFFGQGTRLTVV.